This TCR beta chain appears in the sequencing data of a study of T cell responses to AZD1222 COVID-19 vaccine. Whole-study findings and limits: Sampled repertoires all dated from after the peak T cell response.

CDR1 SGHAT and CDR2 FQNNGV come from the germline V gene. CDR3 length equals 17 residues. The V end lost 1 base, the J end lost 3 bases, and 18 bases lay between the germline ends. This table comes from immunoSEQ multiplex PCR, and its TCRdb copy is limited to in-frame clones, with some not included. The sample gives more than 150,000 clones, about 92% of which show up once; less than 11% is in the top ten. Concerning this clone itself: Antigen unknown.

This receptor was identified in an adult in good health. Here the sequenced sample was peripheral blood, taken on day 0 of AZD1222 vaccination. V gene TRBV11-2 combines with J gene TRBJ1-2, with D possibly matching TRBD1 (5 bases). CDR3 DNA sequence: TGTGCCAGCAGCTTAGGGTGGAAGGGGCCCGCGGACTATGGCTACACCTTC. The encoded protein is CASSLGWKGPADYGYTF.